Described below is a single TCR beta chain sequence and its context. Sequenced by immunoSEQ multiplex PCR; TCRdb stores in-frame clones only, minus some. The sample includes 330,000 or so clones, approximately 67% of them seen just once. The CDR3 is 13 residues long. Germline V gives CDR1 LGHNA, CDR2 YNFKEQ. V gave up 0 bases and J gave up 3 bases, with 5 bases separating them. The data were obtained in a study of cytotoxic CD8 clonotypes in ibrutinib-treated CLL. The sequences come from PBMCs, collected after 36 months of ibrutinib treatment. V gene TRBV4-2 combines with J gene TRBJ1-2; no clear D gene. The TCR originated in a human donor with chronic lymphocytic leukemia. This CDR3 reads CASSQDPDYGYTF. The CDR3 region has the DNA TGTGCCAGCAGCCAAGATCCCGACTATGGCTACACCTTC.